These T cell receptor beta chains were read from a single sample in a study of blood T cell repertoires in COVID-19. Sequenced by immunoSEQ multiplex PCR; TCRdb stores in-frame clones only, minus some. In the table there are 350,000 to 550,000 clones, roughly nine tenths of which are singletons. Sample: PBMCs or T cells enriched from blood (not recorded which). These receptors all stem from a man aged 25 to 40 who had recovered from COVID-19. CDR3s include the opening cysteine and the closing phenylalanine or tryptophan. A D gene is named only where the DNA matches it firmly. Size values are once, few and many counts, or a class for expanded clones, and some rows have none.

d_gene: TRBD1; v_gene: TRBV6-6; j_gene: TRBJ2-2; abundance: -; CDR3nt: TGTGCCAGCAGTTTCGGGACAGGGGCGAACACCGGGGAGCTGTTTTTT; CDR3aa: CASSFGTGANTGELFF
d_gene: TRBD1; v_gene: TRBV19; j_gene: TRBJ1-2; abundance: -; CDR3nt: TGTGCCAGTAGTATTTGGGGACAGGACATCTACACCTTC; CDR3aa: CASSIWGQDIYTF
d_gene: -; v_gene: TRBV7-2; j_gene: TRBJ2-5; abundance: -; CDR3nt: TGTGCCAGCAGCCGGACTAGGGGGGAGACCCAGTACTTC; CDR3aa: CASSRTRGETQYF
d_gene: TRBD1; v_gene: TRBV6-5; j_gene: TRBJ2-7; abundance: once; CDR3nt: TGTGCCAGCAGTTCCACCGGGACAGCCTCCTACGAGCAGTACTTC; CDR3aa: CASSSTGTASYEQYF
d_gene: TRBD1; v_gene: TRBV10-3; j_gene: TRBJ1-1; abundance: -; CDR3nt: TGTGCCATCAGTCTCGGACAGGCCGGGGGCACTGAAGCTTTCTTT; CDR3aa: CAISLGQAGGTEAFF
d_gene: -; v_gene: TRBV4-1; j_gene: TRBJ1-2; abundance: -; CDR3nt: TGCGCCAGCAGCCAGTCGGAGATGGCAGGGTTTTACTATGGCTACACCTTC; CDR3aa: CASSQSEMAGFYYGYTF
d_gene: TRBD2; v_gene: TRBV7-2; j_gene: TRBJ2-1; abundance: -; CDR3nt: TGTGCCAGCAGCTCTGCCAGCGGGGTTTACAATGAGCAGTTCTTC; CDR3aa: CASSSASGVYNEQFF
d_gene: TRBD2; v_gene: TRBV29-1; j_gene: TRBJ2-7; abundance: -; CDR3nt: TGCAGCGTCCACCGGGGGGGCGGACTAGCGGCCTCCTACGAGCAGTACTTC; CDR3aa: CSVHRGGGLAASYEQYF
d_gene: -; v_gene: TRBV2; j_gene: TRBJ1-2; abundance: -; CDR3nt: TGTGCCAGCAGTGAAGACAGTCCGGTTGGCTACACCTTC; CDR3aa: CASSEDSPVGYTF
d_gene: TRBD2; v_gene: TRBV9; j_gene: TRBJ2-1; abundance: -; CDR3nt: TGTGCCAGCAGCGTAGGACTAGCGGGAGACAATGAGCAGTTCTTC; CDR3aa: CASSVGLAGDNEQFF
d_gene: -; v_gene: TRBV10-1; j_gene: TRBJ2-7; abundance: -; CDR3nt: TGCGCCAGCAGCGAAGACAGTACCTACGAGCAGTACTTC; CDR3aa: CASSEDSTYEQYF
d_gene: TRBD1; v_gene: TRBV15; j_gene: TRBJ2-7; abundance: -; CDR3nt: TGTGCCACCAGCAGAAAACAGGGGGCTCGGGAGCAGTACTTC; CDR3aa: CATSRKQGAREQYF
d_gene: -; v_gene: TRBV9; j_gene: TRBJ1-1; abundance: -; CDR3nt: TGTGCCAGCAGCACAAGCGGACAGCCGAACACTGAAGCTTTCTTT; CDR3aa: CASSTSGQPNTEAFF
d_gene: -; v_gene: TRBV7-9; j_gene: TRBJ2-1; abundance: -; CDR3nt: TGTGCCAGCAGCCTAACTGAGTACAATGAGCAGTTCTTC; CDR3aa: CASSLTEYNEQFF
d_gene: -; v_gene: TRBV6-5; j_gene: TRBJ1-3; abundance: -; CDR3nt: TGTGCCAGCAGTTACGTGGGGGGGGACTCTGGAAACACCATATATTTT; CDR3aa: CASSYVGGDSGNTIYF
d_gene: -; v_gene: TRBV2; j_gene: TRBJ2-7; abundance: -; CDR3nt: TGTGCCAGCCACGGAGGGGCGAGCTACGAGCAGTACTTC; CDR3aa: CASHGGASYEQYF
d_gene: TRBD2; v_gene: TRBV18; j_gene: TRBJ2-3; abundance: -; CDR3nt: TGTGCCAGCGCACCTCTATTAGCGGGAGGGCCGGAGGATACGCAGTATTTT; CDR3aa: CASAPLLAGGPEDTQYF
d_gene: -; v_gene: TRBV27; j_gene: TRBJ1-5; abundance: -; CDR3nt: TGTGCCAGCAGGATACAGGGAGGCAATCAGCCCCAGCATTTT; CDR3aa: CASRIQGGNQPQHF
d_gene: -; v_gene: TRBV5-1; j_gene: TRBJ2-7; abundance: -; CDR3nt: TGCGCCAGCAGCTTGGGGACTATTACCGACTACGAGCAGTACTTC; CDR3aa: CASSLGTITDYEQYF
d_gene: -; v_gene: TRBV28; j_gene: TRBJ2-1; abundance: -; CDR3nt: TGTGCCAGCAGTCTGCGAGATGAGCAGTTCTTC; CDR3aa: CASSLRDEQFF
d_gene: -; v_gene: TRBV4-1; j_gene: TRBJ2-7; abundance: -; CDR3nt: TGCGCCAGCAGCCAAAGGACAGTCTCCTACGAGCAGTACTTC; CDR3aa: CASSQRTVSYEQYF
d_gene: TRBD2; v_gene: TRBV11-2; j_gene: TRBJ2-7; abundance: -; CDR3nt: TGTGCCAGCAGCTTAGTGCGGGTAGCGGGAAGGTCCTACGAGCAGTACTTC; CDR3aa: CASSLVRVAGRSYEQYF
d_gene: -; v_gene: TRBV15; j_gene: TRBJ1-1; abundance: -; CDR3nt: TGTGCCACCAGCATTTCGAGCGGGATTGAAGCTTTCTTT; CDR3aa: CATSISSGIEAFF
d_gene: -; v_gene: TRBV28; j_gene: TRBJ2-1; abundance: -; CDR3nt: TGTGCCAGCAGTCCTGACAGAAGCTCCTACAATGAGCAGTTCTTC; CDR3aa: CASSPDRSSYNEQFF
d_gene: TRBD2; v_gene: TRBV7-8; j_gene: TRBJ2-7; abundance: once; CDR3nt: TGTGCCAGCAGCCGTCAAACCGGGACTAAAGGATCCTACGAGCAGTACTTC; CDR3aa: CASSRQTGTKGSYEQYF
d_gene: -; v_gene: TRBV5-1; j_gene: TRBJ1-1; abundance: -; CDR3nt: TGCGCCAGCAGTCAGGACAGACAAACTGAAGCTTTCTTT; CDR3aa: CASSQDRQTEAFF
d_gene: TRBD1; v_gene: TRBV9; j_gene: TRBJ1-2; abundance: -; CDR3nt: TGTGCCAGCAGCAAGGGACAGGCTAACTATGGCTACACCTTC; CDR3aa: CASSKGQANYGYTF
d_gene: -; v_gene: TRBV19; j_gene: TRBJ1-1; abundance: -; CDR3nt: TGTGCCAGTAGTATTTTTGTTGAGATGGGACTTAACACTGAAGCTTTCTTT; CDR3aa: CASSIFVEMGLNTEAFF
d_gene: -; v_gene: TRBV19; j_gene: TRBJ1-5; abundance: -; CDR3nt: TGTGCCAGTAGTGCCAGGGTGACCCCAAATCAGCCCCAGCATTTT; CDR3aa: CASSARVTPNQPQHF
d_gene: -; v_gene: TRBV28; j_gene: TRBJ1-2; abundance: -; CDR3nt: TGTGCCAGCAGTACCCGGAGTGACGGCTACACCTTC; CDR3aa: CASSTRSDGYTF
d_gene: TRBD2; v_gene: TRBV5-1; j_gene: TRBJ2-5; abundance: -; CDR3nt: TGCGCCAGCAGATCGGGAGGGGCGGATGAGACCCAGTACTTC; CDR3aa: CASRSGGADETQYF
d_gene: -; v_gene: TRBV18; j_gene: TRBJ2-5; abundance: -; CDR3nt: TGTGCCAGCTCACCAACGGAGCGGGAGACCCAGTACTTC; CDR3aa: CASSPTERETQYF
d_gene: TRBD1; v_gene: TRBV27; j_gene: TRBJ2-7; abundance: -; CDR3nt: TGTGCCAGCAGCCCCAAGACAGGGGCCTACGAGCAGTACTTC; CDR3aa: CASSPKTGAYEQYF
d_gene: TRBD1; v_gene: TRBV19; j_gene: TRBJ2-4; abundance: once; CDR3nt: TGTGCCAGTAGTATTCCGGGAACCACAGGGGAAATACAGTACTTC; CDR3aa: CASSIPGTTGEIQYF
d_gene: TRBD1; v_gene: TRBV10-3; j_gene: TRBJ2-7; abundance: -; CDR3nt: TGTGCCATCAGCGATCCAGGGGGCGGGTACGAGCAGTACTTC; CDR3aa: CAISDPGGGYEQYF
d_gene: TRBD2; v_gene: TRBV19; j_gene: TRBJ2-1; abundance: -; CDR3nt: TGTGCCAGTAGCCCAGCGGGAGTCTCCAATGAGCAGTTCTTC; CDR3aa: CASSPAGVSNEQFF
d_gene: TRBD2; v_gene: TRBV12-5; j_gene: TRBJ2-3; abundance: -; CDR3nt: TGTGCTAGTGGTTTCCTCATCACTAGCGGGAGCACAGATACGCAGTATTTT; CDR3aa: CASGFLITSGSTDTQYF
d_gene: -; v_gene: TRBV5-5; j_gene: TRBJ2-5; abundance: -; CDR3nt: TGTGCCAGCAGCTCCGGAGGCGGGCGAGAGACCCAGTACTTC; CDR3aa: CASSSGGGRETQYF
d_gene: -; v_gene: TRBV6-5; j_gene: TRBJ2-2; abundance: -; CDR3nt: TGTGCCATCGAGCGGCCGGCCGGGGAGCTGTTTTTT; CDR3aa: CAIERPAGELFF
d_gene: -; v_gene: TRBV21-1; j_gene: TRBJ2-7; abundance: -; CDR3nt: TGTGCCAGCAGCAAAGCGCTTTTGGGGACTAGCAGTCATGAGCAGTACTTC; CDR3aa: CASSKALLGTSSHEQYF
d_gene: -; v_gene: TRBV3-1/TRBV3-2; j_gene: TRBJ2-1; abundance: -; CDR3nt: TGTGCCAGCAGCCTCGACAGATACAATGAGCAGTTCTTC; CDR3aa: CASSLDRYNEQFF
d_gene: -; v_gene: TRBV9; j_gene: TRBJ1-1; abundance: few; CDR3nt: TGTGCCAGCAGCGCTTTACCCGGCACTGAAGCTTTCTTT; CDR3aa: CASSALPGTEAFF
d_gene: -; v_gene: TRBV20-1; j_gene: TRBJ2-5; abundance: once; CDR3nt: TGCAGTTACAGCCACCAAGAGACCCAGTACTTC; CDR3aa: CSYSHQETQYF